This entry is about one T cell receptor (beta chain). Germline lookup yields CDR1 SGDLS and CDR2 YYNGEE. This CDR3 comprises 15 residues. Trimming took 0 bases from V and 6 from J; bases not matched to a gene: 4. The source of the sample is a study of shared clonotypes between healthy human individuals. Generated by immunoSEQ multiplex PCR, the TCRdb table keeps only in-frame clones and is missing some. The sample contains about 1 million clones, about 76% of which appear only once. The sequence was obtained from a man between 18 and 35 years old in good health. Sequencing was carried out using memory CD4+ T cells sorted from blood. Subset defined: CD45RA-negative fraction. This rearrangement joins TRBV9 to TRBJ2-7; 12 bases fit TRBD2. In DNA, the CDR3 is TGTGCCAGCAGCGTAGGGACTAGCGGGACGGGCGAGCAGTACTTC. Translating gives CASSVGTSGTGEQYF.